This T cell receptor (beta chain) originates from a study of early T cells in non-severe SARS-CoV-2 infection. Study at large: Sequencing of bulk RNA from unsorted whole blood was done, without chain pairing.

This clonotype was counted ten times or more. This CDR3 has 12 amino acids. Germline lookup yields CDR1 SQVTM and CDR2 ANQGSEA. Each single cDNA molecule received a unique molecular identifier. TCRdb re-analysed the 5' RACE reads in MiXCR, keeping a single row per CDR3 protein. The sample contains 50,000 to 70,000 distinct CDR3 sequences, roughly a tenth of which appear only once. This receptor was identified in an adult who was a healthcare worker with PCR-confirmed SARS-CoV-2 infection or an uninfected control (not recorded which). The J gene is TRBJ2-5, the V gene TRBV29-1; D possibly corresponds to TRBD2 (5 bases). The sequencing input was whole blood. This CDR3 reads CRVQEAGETQYF. CDR3 in DNA: TGCAGGGTTCAGGAGGCGGGCGAGACCCAGTACTTC.